The 24 T cell receptor beta chains reported below all come from one sample, sequenced in a study of cytomegalovirus exposure and HLA in healthy donors (dated by TCRdb to about 2017). Library prep was done by the immunoSEQ multiplex PCR assay. For the multiplex PCR, a mixture combining 60 forward primers for TCR Vbeta segments and 13 reverse primers for TCR Jbeta segments was used. TCRdb mirrors the immuneACCESS table, restricted to in-frame sequences. Some clones are absent from its copies; in checked studies, under half trace to an unresolved V gene, and the reason for the others is unknown. This sample gives some 69,000 clones in total; roughly three quarters of them show up just once. Of the sample, roughly 3% falls within the top ten clones. Sequences were obtained from PBMCs. These TCRs come from a woman between 25 and 40 years old in good health and CMV-seronegative.

The chain employs TRBV7-2 and TRBJ2-3; no definite D call. The CDR3 runs to 13 residues. Trimming removed 5 bases from V and 2 bases from J, with 8 bases in between. Germline loops: CDR1 SGHTA, CDR2 FQGNSA. The CDR3 sequence is CASSPHPTDTQYF. The CDR3 coding sequence is TGTGCCAGCAGCCCCCATCCCACAGATACGCAGTATTTT.

This clone was recorded a few times. The chain combines TRBV5-4 with TRBJ1-1; unclear D gene. Between the trimmed V and J ends, which lost 2 bases and 1 base, there was a span of 12 bases. The germline V gene has CDR1 SGHNT and CDR2 YYREEE (reference sequence). The CDR3 has 15 amino acids. The CDR3 loop is CASSFAGAGNTEAFF. CDR3 bases: TGTGCCAGCAGCTTCGCGGGAGCCGGGAACACTGAAGCTTTCTTT.

This clone has only one observation. V gene TRBV29-1 combines with J gene TRBJ2-3, with 7 bases fitting TRBD1. There are 13 residues in the CDR3. Germline CDR1 reads SQVTM; CDR2 reads ANQGSEA. J was trimmed by 0 bases and V by 5 bases; bases with no gene match: 2. The CDR3 region has the DNA TGCAGCGTTACAGGGGTTAGCACAGATACGCAGTATTTT. Translated, it gives CSVTGVSTDTQYF.

This chain uses TRBV9 with TRBJ2-1, with D possibly being TRBD2 (6 bases). This CDR3 is 14 amino acids long. Germline assignment: CDR1 SGDLS and CDR2 YYNGEE. Trimming cost V 0 bases and J 8 bases, with 12 bases left between them. The CDR3 DNA reads as TGTGCCAGCAGCGTAGGTGGCAGGGAGGATGAGCAGTTCTTC. Residues: CASSVGGREDEQFF.

This clone was counted a single time. The rearrangement links TRBV9 to TRBJ2-5; 7 bases line up with TRBD2. Germline CDR1 and CDR2: SGDLS and YYNGEE. J lost 1 base, V lost 3 bases, and 6 bases had no gene match. The CDR3 has 15 amino acids. CDR3 in amino acids: CASSASGVLQETQYF. CDR3 nucleotides: TGTGCCAGCAGCGCTAGCGGAGTACTCCAAGAGACCCAGTACTTC.

The chain employs TRBV6-5 and TRBJ1-3, with TRBD1 matching 8 bases. V was clipped by 6 bases and J by 3 bases; unmatched bases: 1. The CDR3 is 13 residues long. Germline V gene data show CDR1 as MNHEY and CDR2 as SVGAGI. DNA of the CDR3: TGTGCCAGCAGAACAGGGGGTGGAAACACCATATATTTT. Protein sequence: CASRTGGGNTIYF.

The V gene is TRBV6-5, the J gene TRBJ1-1; D gene uncertain. The CDR3 has 14 residues. Germline lookup yields CDR1 MNHEY and CDR2 SVGAGI. Trimming cost V 6 bases and J 1 base, with 12 bases left between them. The CDR3 DNA follows: TGTGCCAGCAGCCTACTCAATCGGAACACTGAAGCTTTCTTT. It translates to CASSLLNRNTEAFF.

A word on this clone: No conserved phenylalanine or tryptophan is present at the end of the CDR3, so a read error is the likely explanation. The DNA is left out, because the CDR3 cannot be placed on it with certainty; the CDR3 is given as TCRdb lists it. The chain has TRBV30 and TRBJ1-1; the table gives TRBD1 as D, unverified against the DNA. In germline, CDR1 is GTSNPN, CDR2 SVGIG (reference sequence). The CDR3 is 13 amino acids long, termini counted. The chain's CDR3 is CAWRGGFRDRLYH.

The gene calls are TRBV27 and TRBJ2-7; 9 bases fit TRBD1. CDR1 and CDR2 (germline): MNHEY, SMNVEV (reference sequence). V lost 6 bases, J lost 4 bases, and 4 bases stayed unmatched. The CDR3 has 13 amino acids. DNA for the CDR3: TGTGCCAGCAGAGGACAGGGGATATACGAGCAGTACGTC. Translating it yields CASRGQGIYEQYV.

V usage is TRBV11-2 and J usage is TRBJ2-7; D call uncertain. The germline V and J ends were trimmed by 1 base and 6 bases, with 13 bases remaining between them. Germline values: CDR1 SGHAT, CDR2 FQNNGV. This CDR3 comprises 14 residues. Here the CDR3 reads CASSLGTARGEQYF. The CDR3 region has the DNA TGTGCCAGCAGCTTAGGCACCGCCCGCGGCGAGCAGTACTTC.

This chain connects TRBV27 to TRBJ1-1; tentative D call: TRBD1 (6 bases). V lost 3 bases and J lost 3, with 11 bases in between. The germline V gene encodes CDR1 MNHEY and CDR2 SMNVEV (reference sequence). The CDR3 is 14 amino acids. The CDR3 region has the DNA TGTGCCAGCAGTTTGCAAGGGGGGGACACTGAAGCTTTCTTT. Translating it yields CASSLQGGDTEAFF.

V usage is TRBV25-1 and J usage is TRBJ1-2, with 7 nucleotides matching TRBD1. The CDR3 is 14 amino acids. The trim removed 2 bases at V and 4 bases at J, leaving 4 bases unmatched. Per germline, CDR1 MGHDK and CDR2 SYGVNS. The CDR3 spells CASSERDSLYGYTF. The CDR3 DNA sequence: TGTGCCAGCAGTGAAAGGGACAGTCTCTATGGCTACACCTTC.

This clone has only a few counts. This chain connects TRBV4-1 to TRBJ2-7, with a possible D match to TRBD1 (6 bases). The V end lost 4 bases, the J end lost 6 bases, and 13 bases lay between the germline ends. Germline V gives CDR1 MGHRA, CDR2 YSYEKL. This CDR3 comprises 13 residues. In DNA, the CDR3 is TGCGCCAGCAGCCTAAGAAGAGGGGGCGAGCAGTACTTC. Amino acids: CASSLRRGGEQYF.

This sequence joins TRBV18 and TRBJ1-2; D gene unclear. The germline V gene has CDR1 KGHSH and CDR2 LQKENI. The V gene lost 3 bases and the J gene lost 2 bases, with 10 bases spanning the gap. This CDR3 has 14 residues. The DNA for the CDR3 is TGTGCCAGCTCACCCGAAGCGGACAACTATGGCTACACCTTC. Translated: CASSPEADNYGYTF. Supplemented by reference TRBV18 and TRBJ1-2, the full variable domain reads NAGVMQNPRHLVRRRGQEARLRCSPMKGHSHVYWYRQLPEEGLKFMVYLQKENIIDESGMPKERFSAEFPKEGPSILRIQQVVRGDSAAYFCASSPEADNYGYTFGSGTRLTVV.

The chain recombines TRBV11-2 with TRBJ2-7; TRBD2 aligns across 7 bases. The CDR3 runs to 16 residues. The germline CDR1 and CDR2 sequences are SGHAT and FQNNGV. The ends lost 4 bases at V and 7 bases at J; junction bases unmatched: 16. The CDR3 spells CASSSMGGSPLWEQYF. Written as DNA, the CDR3 is TGTGCCAGCAGCTCAATGGGAGGGAGCCCTCTTTGGGAGCAGTACTTC. Full variable domain (outside the CDR3, taken from reference TRBV11-2 and TRBJ2-7): EAGVAQSPRYKIIEKRQSVAFWCNPISGHATLYWYQQILGQGPKLLIQFQNNGVVDDSQLPKDRFSAERLKGVDSTLKIQPAKLEDSAVYLCASSSMGGSPLWEQYFGPGTRLTVT.

The J gene is TRBJ2-5, the V gene TRBV11-3; D perhaps matches TRBD1 (6 bases). The ends were cut back, 6 bases at V and 2 bases at J, with 10 bases in the middle. Per germline, CDR1 SGHNT and CDR2 YENEEA. This CDR3 spans 13 amino acids. The CDR3 bases are TGTGCCAGCAGTAACACAGGGCAAGAGACCCAGTACTTC. This translates into CASSNTGQETQYF.

The genes are TRBV5-1 and TRBJ1-3; 8 nucleotides agree with TRBD1. Germline V gene sequence: CDR1 SGHRS, CDR2 YFSETQ. This CDR3 has 17 amino acids. J lost 2 bases, V lost 4 bases, and 11 bases had no gene match. The CDR3 DNA reads TGCGCCAGCAGCCCTTACGACAGGGGATCAACTGGAAACACCATATATTTT. This translates into CASSPYDRGSTGNTIYF.

The genes are TRBV4-1 and TRBJ1-1; no definite D call. V was clipped by 1 base and J by 8 bases, with 20 bases between them. The germline CDR1 and CDR2 sequences are MGHRA and YSYEKL. The CDR3 length is 16 residues. The CDR3 sequence: CASSQGTTVIPREAFF. CDR3 nucleotides: TGCGCCAGCAGCCAAGGTACGACCGTCATCCCTAGGGAAGCTTTCTTT.

The CDR3 DNA sequence: TGCGCCAGCAGCCAAGTTGGGACAGGGCTCACTGAAGCTTTCTTT. As protein: CASSQVGTGLTEAFF. This chain uses TRBV4-3 with TRBJ1-1; 9 bases agree with TRBD1. CDR1 is LGHNA and CDR2 is YSLEER in the germline V gene. This CDR3 is 15 amino acids long. J lost 4 bases, V lost 1 base, and 4 bases had no gene match.

The CDR3 region is CASTPWGGGGNEQFF. The CDR3 DNA is TGTGCCAGCACCCCGTGGGGTGGGGGAGGCAATGAGCAGTTCTTC. This chain connects TRBV7-2 to TRBJ2-1; D perhaps matches TRBD2 (6 bases). The germline V gene has CDR1 SGHTA and CDR2 FQGNSA. V was pared by 7 bases and J by 6 bases, with 19 bases between. The length of the CDR3 is 15 residues.

The chain combines TRBV27 with TRBJ1-5, with D possibly TRBD1 on 5 matching bases. V lost 3 bases and J 3 bases, leaving 9 bases between the germline ends. CDR1 is MNHEY and CDR2 is SMNVEV in the germline V gene (reference sequence). The CDR3 spans 14 residues. CDR3 protein: CASSFQGYNQPQHF. As DNA, the CDR3 is TGTGCCAGCAGTTTCCAGGGATACAATCAGCCCCAGCATTTT.

The CDR3 DNA sequence: TGTGCTAGTGGTCCTAGGGGGCAAGGTACGCAGTATTTT. This sequence encodes CASGPRGQGTQYF. This chain joins TRBV12-5 and TRBJ2-3; TRBD1 agrees at 7 bases. Germline CDR1 reads LGHNT; CDR2 reads FRNRAP. The CDR3 length is 13 residues. V trimming: 5 bases; J trimming: 8 bases; junction bases outside the gene matches: 7.

This clone has more than one count but fewer than ten. J is TRBJ2-5 and V is TRBV14, with 11 positions matching TRBD2. The CDR3 is 15 amino acids. Looked up from germline, CDR1 is SGHDN and CDR2 is FVKESK. Trimming cost V 4 bases and J 1 base; bases outside gene matches: 2. CDR3 DNA: TGTGCCAGCAGCCCTAGCGGGAGGTCCCAAGAGACCCAGTACTTC. Amino acid sequence: CASSPSGRSQETQYF.

The chain couples TRBV4-1 to TRBJ1-1, with no clear D. The CDR3 has 18 amino acids. Germline V lookup: CDR1 MGHRA, CDR2 YSYEKL. Trimming took 0 bases from V and 0 from J, leaving 17 bases between them. CDR3 bases: TGCGCCAGCAGCCAAGACGATTCGGGAGCCCACATGAACACTGAAGCTTTCTTT. Translation: CASSQDDSGAHMNTEAFF.